These T cell receptor beta chains were read from a single sample in a study of cytomegalovirus exposure and HLA in healthy donors. Here immunoSEQ multiplex PCR was the method, and the copy in TCRdb shows in-frame clones only, minus some. Recorded for this sample: around 140,000 clones. Sequenced sample: PBMCs. The origin of the receptors is a male donor in good health and CMV-seronegative. Each CDR3 is given without its conserved first and last residue.

V,J,CDR3
TRBV30,TRBJ2-7,AWSGLGSYEQY
TRBV5-5,TRBJ1-2,ASSLVQGVDGYT
TRBV5-6,TRBJ1-1,ASSFVQSNTEAF
TRBV30,TRBJ2-7,AWSPGESYEQY
TRBV19,TRBJ1-2,ASSISGSYGYT
TRBV19,TRBJ2-1,ATSRGQGIGEQF
TRBV18,TRBJ2-7,ASSPTSGSYEQY
TRBV18,TRBJ2-3,ASSPQTGTDTQY
TRBV9,TRBJ2-1,ASSVGAVYNEQF
TRBV18,TRBJ2-5,ASSPSSGLAGQETQY
TRBV29-1,TRBJ2-1,SATTDNEQF
TRBV5-1,TRBJ2-2,ASSVGFGTANTGELF
TRBV18,TRBJ2-7,ASSPPRGQGTYEQY
TRBV28,TRBJ1-2,ASSLSGSYGYT
TRBV5-8,TRBJ1-1,ASRSLIGVGGTEAF
TRBV7-3,TRBJ2-2,ASSLTHTGELF
TRBV28,TRBJ2-3,ASSFVPPAPDTQY
TRBV4-2,TRBJ2-2,ASSQDGRGRGAGELF
TRBV19,TRBJ2-5,ASSSASGLETQY
TRBV19,TRBJ2-1,ASSSRTSGSRGNEQF
TRBV18,TRBJ2-1,ASSPKGGAYVMDNEQF
TRBV29-1,TRBJ1-2,SVDRAGYGYT
TRBV19,TRBJ1-2,ASRMGQGTGYT
TRBV14,TRBJ2-7,ASSQDGGGAREQY
TRBV15,TRBJ2-1,ATSKRSDNEQF
TRBV28,TRBJ2-7,ASLPGGLDEQY
TRBV2,TRBJ2-3,ASSAGRGRVTDTQY
TRBV10-3,TRBJ1-2,AIRAGTAYGYT
TRBV5-1,TRBJ2-1,ASSPGAGDVLDNEQF
TRBV10-3,TRBJ2-1,AISASGTGVASYNEQF
TRBV18,TRBJ1-1,ASSSNVGHRGNTEAF
TRBV25-1,TRBJ2-7,ASSVHRGFSYEQY
TRBV19,TRBJ2-7,ASSARQGGVEQY
TRBV7-9,TRBJ1-1,ASSLVSPGSKLF
TRBV10-3,TRBJ1-1,AISETRNTEAF
TRBV6-1,TRBJ1-1,ASSDLTGANTEAF
TRBV6-1,TRBJ1-5,ASLTGPYSNQPQH
TRBV5-1,TRBJ2-2,ASSLAGVAGELF
TRBV19,TRBJ1-2,ASIDGLAGYT
TRBV28,TRBJ1-2,ASSSYPGGYGYT
TRBV13,TRBJ1-1,ASSPDSSEAF
TRBV6-1,TRBJ2-1,ASISGSGPYNEQF
TRBV5-6,TRBJ1-2,ASSFTGRHYGYT
TRBV29-1,TRBJ2-7,SVEDRGVANEQY
TRBV6-5,TRBJ2-1,ASSYLSTGVYNEQF
TRBV7-9,TRBJ2-7,ASSSPDRSSYEQY
TRBV6-5,TRBJ1-2,ASTTGYGYT
TRBV5-4,TRBJ2-1,ASSLEGTRGYNEQF
TRBV18,TRBJ2-1,ASSPGVGTDYNEQF
TRBV30,TRBJ2-5,AWSWQGAPEQY
TRBV10-3,TRBJ2-7,AISGTSGEQY
TRBV5-1,TRBJ2-1,ASSPGPATSGGGNEQF
TRBV5-6,TRBJ1-2,ASIPVDRFYGYT
TRBV18,TRBJ2-7,ASSPEEGAYEQY
TRBV11-3,TRBJ1-6,ASSLDSNSPLH
TRBV5-1,TRBJ2-1,ASSWLGPGDRGEDEQF
TRBV30,TRBJ1-2,AWSSPVNYGYT
TRBV18,TRBJ2-7,ASSPPKGGGHYEQY
TRBV16,TRBJ1-5,ASSQSGQGGQPQH